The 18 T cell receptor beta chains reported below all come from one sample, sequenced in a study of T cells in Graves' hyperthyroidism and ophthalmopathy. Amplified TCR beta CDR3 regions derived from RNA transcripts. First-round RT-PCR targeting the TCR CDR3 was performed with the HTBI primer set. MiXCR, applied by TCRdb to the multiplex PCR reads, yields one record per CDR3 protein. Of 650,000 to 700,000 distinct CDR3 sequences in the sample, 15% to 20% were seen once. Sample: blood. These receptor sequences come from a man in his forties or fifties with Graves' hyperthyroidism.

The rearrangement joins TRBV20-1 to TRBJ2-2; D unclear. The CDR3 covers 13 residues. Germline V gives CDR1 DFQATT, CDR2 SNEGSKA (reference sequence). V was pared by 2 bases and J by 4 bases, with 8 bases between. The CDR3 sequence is CSARQAVTGELFF. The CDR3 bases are TGCAGTGCTAGACAGGCGGTCACCGGGGAGCTGTTTTTT.

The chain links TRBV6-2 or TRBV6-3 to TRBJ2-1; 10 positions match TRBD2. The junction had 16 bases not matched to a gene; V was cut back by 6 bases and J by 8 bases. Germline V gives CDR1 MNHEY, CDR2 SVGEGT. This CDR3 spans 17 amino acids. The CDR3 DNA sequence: TGTGCCAGCAGCATACTATTGGCGGCTAGCGGGAGTCATGAGCAGTTCTTC. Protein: CASSILLAASGSHEQFF.

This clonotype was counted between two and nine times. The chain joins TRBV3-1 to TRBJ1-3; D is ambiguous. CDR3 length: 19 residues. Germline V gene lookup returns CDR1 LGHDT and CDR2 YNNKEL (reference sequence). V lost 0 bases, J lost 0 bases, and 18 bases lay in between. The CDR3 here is CASSQELEGSNYSGNTIYF. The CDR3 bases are TGTGCCAGCAGCCAAGAATTAGAAGGGTCCAACTACTCTGGAAACACCATATATTTT.

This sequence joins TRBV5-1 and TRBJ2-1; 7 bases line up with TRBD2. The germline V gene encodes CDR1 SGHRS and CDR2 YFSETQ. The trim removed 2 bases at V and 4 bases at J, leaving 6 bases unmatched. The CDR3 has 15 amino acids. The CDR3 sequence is CASSFAGDPYNEQFF. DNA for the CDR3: TGCGCCAGCAGCTTTGCGGGAGATCCATACAATGAGCAGTTCTTC.

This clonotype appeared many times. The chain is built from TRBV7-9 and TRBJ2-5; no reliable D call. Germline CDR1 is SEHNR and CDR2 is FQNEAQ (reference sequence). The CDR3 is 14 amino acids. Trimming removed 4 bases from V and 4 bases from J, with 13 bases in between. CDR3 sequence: CASSSDGPRETQYF. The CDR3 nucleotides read TGTGCCAGCAGCTCGGACGGTCCCCGAGAGACCCAGTACTTC. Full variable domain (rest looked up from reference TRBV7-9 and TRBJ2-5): DTGVSQNPRHKITKRGQNVTFRCDPISEHNRLYWYRQTLGQGPEFLTYFQNEAQLEKSRLLSDRFSAERPKGSFSTLEIQRTEQGDSAMYLCASSSDGPRETQYFGPGTRLLVL.

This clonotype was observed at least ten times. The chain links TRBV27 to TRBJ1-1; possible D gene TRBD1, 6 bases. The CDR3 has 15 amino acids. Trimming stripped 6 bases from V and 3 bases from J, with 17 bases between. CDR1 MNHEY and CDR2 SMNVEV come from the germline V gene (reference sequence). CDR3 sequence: CASSSAGAGDTEAFF. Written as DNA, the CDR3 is TGTGCCAGCAGCAGTGCGGGAGCAGGGGACACTGAAGCTTTCTTT.

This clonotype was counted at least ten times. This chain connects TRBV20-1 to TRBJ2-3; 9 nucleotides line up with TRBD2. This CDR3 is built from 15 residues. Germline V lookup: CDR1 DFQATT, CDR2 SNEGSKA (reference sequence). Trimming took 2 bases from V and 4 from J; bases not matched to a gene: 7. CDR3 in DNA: TGCAGTGCTAGACCTATTAGCGGGAGTGCAGATACGCAGTATTTT. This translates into CSARPISGSADTQYF.

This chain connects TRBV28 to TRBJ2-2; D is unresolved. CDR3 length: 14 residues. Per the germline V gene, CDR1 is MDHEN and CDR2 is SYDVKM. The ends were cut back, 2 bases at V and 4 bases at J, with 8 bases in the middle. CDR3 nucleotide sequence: TGTGCCAGCAGTTTACCGTTGGTCACCGGGGAGCTGTTTTTT. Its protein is CASSLPLVTGELFF.

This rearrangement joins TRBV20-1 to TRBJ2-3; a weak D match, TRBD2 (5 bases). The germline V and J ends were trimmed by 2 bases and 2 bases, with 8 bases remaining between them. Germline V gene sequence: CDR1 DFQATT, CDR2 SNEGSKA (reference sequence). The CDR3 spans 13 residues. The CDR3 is CSARFSDTDTQYF. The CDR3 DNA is TGCAGTGCTAGATTTAGCGACACAGATACGCAGTATTTT.

The CDR3 nucleotides are TGCAGCGCCGGACAGGGGGCCTACGAGCAGTACTTC. Protein sequence: CSAGQGAYEQYF. The rearrangement uses TRBV29-1 and TRBJ2-7; 10 nucleotides align to TRBD1. The CDR3 sequence is 12 residues long. The ends lost 7 bases at V and 2 bases at J; junction bases unmatched: 2. Per the germline V gene, CDR1 is SQVTM and CDR2 is ANQGSEA.

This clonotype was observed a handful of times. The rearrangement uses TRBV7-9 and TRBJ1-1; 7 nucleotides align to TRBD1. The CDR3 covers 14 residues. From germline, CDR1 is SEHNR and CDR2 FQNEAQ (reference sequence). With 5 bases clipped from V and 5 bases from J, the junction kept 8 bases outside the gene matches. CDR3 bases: TGTGCCAGCAGCCCCGACAGGGTAGAAACTGAAGCTTTCTTT. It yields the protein CASSPDRVETEAFF.

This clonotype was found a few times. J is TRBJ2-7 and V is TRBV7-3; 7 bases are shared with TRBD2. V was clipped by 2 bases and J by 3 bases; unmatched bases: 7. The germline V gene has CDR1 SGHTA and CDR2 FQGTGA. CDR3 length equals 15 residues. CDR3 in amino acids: CASSLEGLRDYEQYF. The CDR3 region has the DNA TGTGCCAGCAGCTTAGAGGGACTACGAGACTACGAGCAGTACTTC.

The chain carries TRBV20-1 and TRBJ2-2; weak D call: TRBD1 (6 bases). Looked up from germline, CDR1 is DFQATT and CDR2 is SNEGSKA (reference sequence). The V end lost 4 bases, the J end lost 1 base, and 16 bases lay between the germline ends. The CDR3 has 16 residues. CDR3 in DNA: TGCAGTGCTATCAAAACAGGGAAGGAGAACACCGGGGAGCTGTTTTTT. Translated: CSAIKTGKENTGELFF.

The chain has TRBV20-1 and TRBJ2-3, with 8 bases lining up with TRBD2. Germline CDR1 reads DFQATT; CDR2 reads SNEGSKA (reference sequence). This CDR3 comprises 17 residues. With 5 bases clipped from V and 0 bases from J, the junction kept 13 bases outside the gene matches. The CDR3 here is CSAPTRGGEGSTDTQYF. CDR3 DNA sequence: TGCAGTGCTCCCACCCGGGGGGGGGAAGGGAGCACAGATACGCAGTATTTT.

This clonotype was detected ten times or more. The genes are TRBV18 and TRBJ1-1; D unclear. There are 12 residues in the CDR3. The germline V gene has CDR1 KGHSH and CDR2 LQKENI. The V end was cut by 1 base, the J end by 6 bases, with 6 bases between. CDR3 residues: CASSPRPPEAFF. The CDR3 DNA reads TGTGCCAGCTCACCACGGCCGCCTGAAGCTTTCTTT.

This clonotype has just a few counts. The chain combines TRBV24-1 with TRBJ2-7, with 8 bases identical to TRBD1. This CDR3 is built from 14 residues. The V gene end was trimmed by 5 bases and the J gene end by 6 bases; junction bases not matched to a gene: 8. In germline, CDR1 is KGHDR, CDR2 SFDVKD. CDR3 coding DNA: TGTGCCACCAGTGCCGAGGACAGGGAAAGCGAGCAGTACTTC. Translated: CATSAEDRESEQYF.

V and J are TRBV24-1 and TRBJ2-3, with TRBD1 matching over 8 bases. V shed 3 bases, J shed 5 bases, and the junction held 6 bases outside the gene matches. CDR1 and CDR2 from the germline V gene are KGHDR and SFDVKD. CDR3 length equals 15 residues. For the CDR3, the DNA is TGTGCCACCAGTGATCGAGGACAGGGTAAAGATACGCAGTATTTT. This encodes CATSDRGQGKDTQYF.

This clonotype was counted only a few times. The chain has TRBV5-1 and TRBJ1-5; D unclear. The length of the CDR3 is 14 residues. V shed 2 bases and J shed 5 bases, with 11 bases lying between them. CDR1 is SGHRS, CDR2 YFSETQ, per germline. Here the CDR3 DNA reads TGCGCCAGCAGCTTAGAAGGGCCTGATCAGCCCCAGCATTTT. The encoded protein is CASSLEGPDQPQHF.